The source of this TCR beta chain is a study of CD8 T cells in ankylosing spondylitis (dated by TCRdb to between 2016 and 2019). Background on the whole study: T cell receptor beta repertoires were profiled in healthy donors and ankylosing spondylitis patients so that disease-linked TCR variants could be found. Peripheral blood samples were taken, and synovial fluid was additionally collected from ankylosing spondylitis patients. The full study cohort was made up of about 25 ankylosing spondylitis patients and roughly 98 healthy donors.

In its sample, this clonotype was seen many times. Its antigen remains unidentified. Base qualities are not provided; no much larger clone lies one nucleotide away. Study-level results and caveats: A CD8+ phenotype was shown by the disease-linked clones, which were found at relatively low frequencies in peripheral blood. Blood from ankylosing spondylitis patients appeared to be characterized by a TCR beta motif composed of eight highly homologous amino acid variants. According to the report, matched synovial fluid samples from ankylosing spondylitis patients were significantly enriched for the disease-linked clones. Some of the motif variants had been reported before in the synovial fluid and blood of reactive arthritis patients, a finding that suggests common disease-initiation mechanisms.

Data came from an Illumina HiSeq 2500. Quantitative 5'-RACE with molecular barcodes was the method used to prepare the TCR beta libraries. From the authors' description of their analysis: A new computational method based on a probabilistic model of VDJ rearrangement was used to identify disease-linked TCR variants. TCRdb's own reprocessing of the public reads used fastp at Q25 and MiXCR and kept productive beta chains. Rows with one shared CDR3 protein collapse into an entry with the most common genes and DNA. The V and J calls, along with clone size, are taken from TCRdb and not from the paper's own processing. The sample table holds 240,000 or so distinct CDR3 sequences, of which over 8.5% were seen once. The ten largest clonotypes hold 6% to 8% of the sample. The CDR3 numbers 12 residues from cysteine through phenylalanine. CDR3 DNA only is kept here, 36 bases in frame from base 1. V loses 7 bases, J loses 2 bases, and the germline ends lie 8 bases apart. The germline V gene (reference sequence) yields DFQATT for CDR1 and SNEGSKA for CDR2.

Recombination linked TRBV20-1 to TRBJ2-2; a tentative D call is TRBD2 (5 bases match). The sample taken for sequencing was blood, either unsorted or a sorted T cell fraction (not recorded which). This TCR was recovered from a male donor with ankylosing spondylitis or in good health (not recorded which). This receptor has the CDR3 CSGGPNTGELFF. The sequenced DNA: TGCAGTGGAGGGCCCAACACCGGGGAGCTGTTTTTT.